The 21 T cell receptor beta chains below were found in one sample sequenced in a study of T cells in Graves' hyperthyroidism and ophthalmopathy. RNA transcripts yielded amplified TCR beta CDR3 regions. The HTBI primer set was used in a first-round RT-PCR of the TCR CDR3. TCRdb itself ran the multiplex PCR reads through MiXCR, one entry per CDR3 protein. The sample shows approximately 430,000 distinct CDR3 sequences, less than 20% of them seen only once. The sequenced sample was blood. Receptor source: a woman aged 18-29 years with Graves' hyperthyroidism.

This clonotype was picked up many times. The rearrangement links TRBV6-1 to TRBJ2-4, with D uncertain. Trimming took off 5 bases at V and 2 bases at J, with 16 bases between the two ends. The CDR3 has 16 amino acids. Looked up from germline, CDR1 is MNHNS and CDR2 is SASEGT. CDR3: CASSHGKQFTKNIQYF. In DNA form, the CDR3 reads TGTGCCAGCAGTCATGGTAAACAGTTTACCAAAAACATTCAGTACTTC.

The chain combines TRBV11-3 with TRBJ2-1; 16 nucleotides align to TRBD2. Germline-derived CDR1 and CDR2 are SGHNT and YENEEA. V dropped 5 bases and J dropped 16; count of bases not matched to a gene: 11. The CDR3 extends over 15 amino acids. CDR3 amino acids: CASSTSGLAGGMSFF. The CDR3 nucleotides are TGTGCCAGCAGCACCTCGGGACTAGCGGGAGGGATGAGTTTCTTC. The full variable domain, with the rest looked up from reference TRBV11-3 and TRBJ2-1, is EAGVVQSPRYKIIEKKQPVAFWCNPISGHNTLYWYLQNLGQGPELLIRYENEEAVDDSQLPKDRFSAERLKGVDSTLKIQPAELGDSAVYLCASSTSGLAGGMSFFGPGTRLTVL.

This clonotype was counted many times. The chain combines TRBV7-8 with TRBJ2-5; 15 positions agree with TRBD2. CDR3 length: 16 residues. With V trimmed by 5 bases and J by 7 bases, 8 bases remained unmatched. Germline CDR1 reads SGHVS; CDR2 reads FQNEAQ. The CDR3 region is CASSHPGLAGGGTQYF. CDR3 coding DNA: TGTGCCAGCAGCCACCCGGGACTAGCGGGGGGAGGGACCCAGTACTTC.

The chain has TRBV5-1 and TRBJ2-3, with D possibly called TRBD1 or TRBD2 (5 bases each). The CDR3 sequence is 14 residues long. Trimming left V 4 bases short and J 14 bases short, with 23 bases between. Germline V gene data show CDR1 as SGHRS and CDR2 as YFSETQ. CDR3 nucleotides: TGCGCCAGCAGCGGGGCCACCTATGGGAGTAAACGGTATTTT. It encodes CASSGATYGSKRYF.

The table lists this clonotype with many counts. The J gene is TRBJ1-2, the V gene TRBV5-1; tentatively, D is TRBD1 (5 bases). V lost 1 base and J lost 7, with 17 bases in between. Looked up from germline, CDR1 is SGHRS and CDR2 is YFSETQ. The CDR3 is 15 amino acids. The CDR3 reads CASSLTSGGAFGYTF. The CDR3 DNA is TGCGCCAGCAGCTTGACTTCAGGAGGGGCGTTTGGCTACACCTTC. Supplemented by reference TRBV5-1 and TRBJ1-2, the full variable domain reads KAGVTQTPRYLIKTRGQQVTLSCSPISGHRSVSWYQQTPGQGLQFLFEYFSETQRNKGNFPGRFSGRQFSNSRSEMNVSTLELGDSALYLCASSLTSGGAFGYTFGSGTRLTVV.

The table lists this clonotype with many counts. This chain joins TRBV12-3 or TRBV12-4 and TRBJ2-3, with 7 bases aligning to TRBD2. The trim removed 8 bases at V and 2 bases at J, leaving 1 base unmatched. This CDR3 has 12 residues. CDR3 in DNA: TGTGCCAGCCGACTAGCCACAGATACGCAGTATTTT. Amino acid sequence: CASRLATDTQYF.

Regarding this clonotype: This clone may be a read error of a much larger clone one base away. J is TRBJ2-7 and V is TRBV5-1, with 8 bases identical to TRBD2. In germline, CDR1 is SGHRS, CDR2 YFSETQ. The CDR3 covers 14 residues. The CDR3 bases are TGCTCCAGCAGCTTGGCCGGGGGGGCCCACGAGCAGTACTTC. Its protein is CSSSLAGGAHEQYF.

This clonotype appeared many times. The chain couples TRBV6-1 to TRBJ2-5; 9 bases agree with TRBD1. Per the germline V gene, CDR1 is MNHNS and CDR2 is SASEGT. The trim removed 5 bases at V and 4 bases at J, leaving 11 bases unmatched. This CDR3 spans 16 amino acids. Written as DNA, the CDR3 is TGTGCCAGCAGTAAAAGCCGTACAGGGGGCGGAGAGACCCAGTACTTC. Translation: CASSKSRTGGGETQYF.

This clonotype was seen repeatedly, ten times or more. V is TRBV18 and J is TRBJ2-3, with D possibly called TRBD1 or TRBD2 (6 bases each). V was cut by 4 bases and J by 0 bases, with 11 bases left in between. The CDR3 length is 15 residues. Per germline, CDR1 KGHSH and CDR2 LQKENI. The chain's CDR3 is CASSQGGSSTDTQYF. CDR3 bases: TGTGCCAGCTCACAGGGGGGATCTAGCACAGATACGCAGTATTTT.

This clonotype was recorded many times. The V gene is TRBV7-2, the J gene TRBJ1-5; D is perhaps TRBD1 (5 bases). Trimming left V 6 bases short and J 9 bases short, with 18 bases between. There are 14 residues in the CDR3. Germline V gene data show CDR1 as SGHTA and CDR2 as FQGNSA. CDR3 sequence: CASRGREGGGPQHF. The CDR3 nucleotides read TGTGCCAGCAGAGGCAGGGAGGGTGGGGGGCCCCAGCATTTT.

This clonotype was found many times. The CDR3 region has the DNA TGTGCCTCCCGGGCGTTTAGCACAGATACGCAGTATTTT. Translation gives CASRAFSTDTQYF. The genes are TRBV6-1 and TRBJ2-3; D is unresolved. CDR1 is MNHNS and CDR2 is SASEGT in the germline V gene. The CDR3 covers 13 residues. Between the trimmed V and J ends, which lost 11 bases and 0 bases, there was a span of 12 bases.

This clonotype was found many times. The chain carries TRBV6-1 and TRBJ1-2; 9 nucleotides agree with TRBD1. Germline CDR1 reads MNHNS; CDR2 reads SASEGT. The CDR3 runs 13 residues. J lost 7 bases, V lost 4 bases, and 4 bases had no gene match. The CDR3, as DNA: TGTGCCAGCAGTGGGACAGGGGCGAGTGGCTACACCTTC. Translated, it gives CASSGTGASGYTF.

In its sample, this clonotype was seen many times. This chain links TRBV7-2 with TRBJ2-1; TRBD2 aligns across 10 bases. Germline CDR1 is SGHTA and CDR2 is FQGNSA. The CDR3 extends over 14 amino acids. The V and J ends lost 4 bases and 7 bases, in that order; junction bases with no gene match: 4. The CDR3 loop reads CASSYGLAANEQFF. The CDR3 nucleotides are TGTGCCAGCAGCTACGGACTAGCGGCTAATGAGCAGTTCTTC. Full variable domain (outside the CDR3, taken from reference TRBV7-2 and TRBJ2-1): GAGVSQSPSNKVTEKGKDVELRCDPISGHTALYWYRQSLGQGLEFLIYFQGNSAPDKSGLPSDRFSAERTGGSVSTLTIQRTQQEDSAVYLCASSYGLAANEQFFGPGTRLTVL.

This clonotype was detected many times. V is TRBV7-9 and J is TRBJ2-7; 9 nucleotides agree with TRBD2. Germline loops: CDR1 SEHNR, CDR2 FQNEAQ (reference sequence). The CDR3 sequence is 17 residues long. The V and J ends lost 5 bases and 0 bases, in that order; junction bases with no gene match: 11. The CDR3 loop reads CASSLPVQREDSYEQYF. In nucleotides, the CDR3 is TGTGCCAGCAGCCTCCCGGTACAGCGGGAGGACTCCTACGAGCAGTACTTC. Using reference TRBV7-9 and TRBJ2-7 for the parts outside the CDR3, the full variable domain is DTGVSQNPRHKITKRGQNVTFRCDPISEHNRLYWYRQTLGQGPEFLTYFQNEAQLEKSRLLSDRFSAERPKGSFSTLEIQRTEQGDSAMYLCASSLPVQREDSYEQYFGPGTRLTVT.

This clonotype occurred many times. This chain links TRBV27 with TRBJ1-2, with D possibly TRBD1 on 5 matching bases. Germline CDR1 reads MNHEY; CDR2 reads SMNVEV (reference sequence). V lost 8 bases and J lost 4, with 14 bases in between. The CDR3 extends over 13 amino acids. The CDR3: CASADSRGYGYTF. The CDR3 DNA is TGTGCCAGCGCGGATTCTAGGGGCTATGGCTACACCTTC.

In this sample, this clonotype turned up many times. The chain combines TRBV6-5 with TRBJ1-2; 7 bases agree with TRBD1. Germline lookup yields CDR1 MNHEY and CDR2 SVGAGI. J gave up 0 bases and V 0 bases, and 4 bases lay outside the gene matches. This CDR3 region has 16 residues. In DNA form, the CDR3 reads TGTGCCAGCAGTTACTCGCTTACAGGGGCTAACTATGGCTACACCTTC. It encodes CASSYSLTGANYGYTF.

Worth noting for this clonotype: The junction departs from germline at one end; a sequencing error may be responsible. The chain has TRBV20-1 and TRBJ1-6; D gene ambiguous. This CDR3 contains 12 residues. Germline V gene lookup returns CDR1 DFQATT and CDR2 SNEGSKA (reference sequence). CDR3 loop: CSTRGPNSPLHF. The CDR3 region has the DNA TGCAGTACTAGAGGGCCGAATTCACCCCTCCACTTT.

This clonotype was found many times. The V and J genes are TRBV27 and TRBJ2-1, with D perhaps matching TRBD1 (7 bases). CDR3 length equals 17 residues. From germline, CDR1 is MNHEY and CDR2 SMNVEV (reference sequence). V gave up 4 bases and J gave up 1 base, with 17 bases separating them. This CDR3 reads CASSSPLTGTSYNEQFF. In DNA, the CDR3 is TGTGCCAGCAGTTCCCCCCTGACAGGGACTTCCTACAATGAGCAGTTCTTC.

This clonotype has ten or more counts. The rearrangement joins TRBV2 to TRBJ2-7, with D unclear. V gave up 7 bases and J gave up 1 base, with 8 bases separating them. The CDR3 consists of 12 residues. Germline CDR1 and CDR2: SNHLY and FYNNEI. The CDR3, as DNA: TGTGCCAGCAAGCCGGCATCCTACGAGCAGTACTTC. It encodes CASKPASYEQYF.

This clonotype was counted many times. The J gene is TRBJ1-2, the V gene TRBV12-3 or TRBV12-4; 8 bases are shared with TRBD1. CDR3 length: 14 residues. Germline trimming cut 6 bases from V and 0 bases from J; bases unmatched to any gene: 3. DNA of the CDR3: TGTGCCAGCAGCCCGGACAGGGCTAACTATGGCTACACCTTC. It is translated as CASSPDRANYGYTF.

This clonotype has at least ten counts. This chain uses TRBV6-5 with TRBJ2-7; TRBD2 matches 7 bases. J was trimmed by 3 bases and V by 0 bases; bases with no gene match: 11. The germline V gene encodes CDR1 MNHEY and CDR2 SVGAGI. The CDR3 contains 17 residues. The CDR3 here is CASSYSMGSTSSYEQYF. The CDR3 DNA is TGTGCCAGCAGTTACTCGATGGGTTCGACTAGCAGCTACGAGCAGTACTTC.